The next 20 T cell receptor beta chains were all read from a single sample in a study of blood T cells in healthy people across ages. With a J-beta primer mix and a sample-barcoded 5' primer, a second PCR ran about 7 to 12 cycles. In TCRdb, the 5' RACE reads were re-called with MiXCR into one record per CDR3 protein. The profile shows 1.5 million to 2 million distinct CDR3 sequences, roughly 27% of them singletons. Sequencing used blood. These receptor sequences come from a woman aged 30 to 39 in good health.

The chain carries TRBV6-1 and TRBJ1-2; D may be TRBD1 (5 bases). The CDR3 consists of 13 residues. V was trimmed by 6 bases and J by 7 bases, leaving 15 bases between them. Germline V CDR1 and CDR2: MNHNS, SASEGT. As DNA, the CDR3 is TGTGCCAGCAGCGTTGCAGGGAGAAGTGGCTACACCTTC. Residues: CASSVAGRSGYTF.

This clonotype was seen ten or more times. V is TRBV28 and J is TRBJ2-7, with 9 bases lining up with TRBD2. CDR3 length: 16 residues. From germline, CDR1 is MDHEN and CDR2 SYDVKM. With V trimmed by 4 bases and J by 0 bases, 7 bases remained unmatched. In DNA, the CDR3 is TGTGCCAGCAGTTCCCCGACTAGCGGTAGCTCCTACGAGCAGTACTTC. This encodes CASSSPTSGSSYEQYF.

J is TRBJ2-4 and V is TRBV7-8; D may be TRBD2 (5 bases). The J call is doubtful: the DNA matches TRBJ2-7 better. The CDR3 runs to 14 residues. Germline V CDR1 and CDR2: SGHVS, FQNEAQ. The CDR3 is CASSLSPDLYEQYF. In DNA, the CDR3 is TGTGCCAGCAGCTTATCCCCGGACTTATACGAGCAGTACTTC.

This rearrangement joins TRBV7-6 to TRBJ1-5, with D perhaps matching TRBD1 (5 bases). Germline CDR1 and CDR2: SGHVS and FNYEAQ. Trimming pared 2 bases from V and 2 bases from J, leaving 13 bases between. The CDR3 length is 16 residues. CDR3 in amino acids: CASSLRGGAGNQPQHF. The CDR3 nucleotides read TGTGCCAGCAGCTTAAGGGGCGGAGCGGGCAATCAGCCCCAGCATTTT.

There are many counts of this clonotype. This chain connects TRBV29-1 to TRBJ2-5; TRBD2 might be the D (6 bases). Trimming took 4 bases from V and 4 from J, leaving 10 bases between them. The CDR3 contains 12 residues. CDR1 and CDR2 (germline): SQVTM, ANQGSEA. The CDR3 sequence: CSVAVEGETQYF. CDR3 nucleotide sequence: TGCAGCGTTGCCGTGGAGGGAGAGACCCAGTACTTC.

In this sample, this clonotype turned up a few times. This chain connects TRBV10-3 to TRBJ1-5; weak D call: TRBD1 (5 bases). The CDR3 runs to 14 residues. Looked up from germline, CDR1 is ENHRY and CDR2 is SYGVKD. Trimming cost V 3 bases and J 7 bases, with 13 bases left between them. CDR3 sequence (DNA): TGTGCCATCAGTGAAGGAGGGGAAGGACAGCCCCAGCATTTT. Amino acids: CAISEGGEGQPQHF.

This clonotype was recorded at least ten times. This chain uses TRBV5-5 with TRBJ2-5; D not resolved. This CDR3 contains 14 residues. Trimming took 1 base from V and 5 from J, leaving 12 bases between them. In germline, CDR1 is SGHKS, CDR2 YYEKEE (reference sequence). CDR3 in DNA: TGTGCCAGCAGCTTGTCAGCCCTGGGGGAGACCCAGTACTTC. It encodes CASSLSALGETQYF.

CDR3 residues: CASSSSTSGGAYEQFF. The CDR3 region has the DNA TGTGCCAGCAGCTCGTCGACTAGCGGGGGGGCCTATGAGCAGTTCTTC. The chain recombines TRBV11-2 with TRBJ2-1; 14 bases map to TRBD2. J gave up 8 bases and V 4 bases, and 7 bases lay outside the gene matches. The germline V gene has CDR1 SGHAT and CDR2 FQNNGV. This CDR3 contains 16 residues.

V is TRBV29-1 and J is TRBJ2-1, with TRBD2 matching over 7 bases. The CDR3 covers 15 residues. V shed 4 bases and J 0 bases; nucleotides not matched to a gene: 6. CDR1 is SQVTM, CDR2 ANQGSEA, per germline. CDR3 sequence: CSVASGMISYNEQFF. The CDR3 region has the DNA TGCAGCGTTGCTAGCGGAATGATCTCCTACAATGAGCAGTTCTTC.

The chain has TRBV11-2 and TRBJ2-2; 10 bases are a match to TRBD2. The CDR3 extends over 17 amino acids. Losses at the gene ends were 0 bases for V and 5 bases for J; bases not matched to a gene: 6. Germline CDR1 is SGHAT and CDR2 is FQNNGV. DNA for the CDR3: TGTGCCAGCAGCTTAGATGGGCTAGCGGGAGTTACCGGGGAGCTGTTTTTT. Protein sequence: CASSLDGLAGVTGELFF.

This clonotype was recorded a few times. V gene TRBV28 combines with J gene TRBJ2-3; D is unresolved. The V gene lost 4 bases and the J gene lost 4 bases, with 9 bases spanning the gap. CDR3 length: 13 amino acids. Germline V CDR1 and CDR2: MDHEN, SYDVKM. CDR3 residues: CASSWLGSDTQYF. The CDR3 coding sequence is TGTGCCAGCAGTTGGCTGGGCTCAGATACGCAGTATTTT.

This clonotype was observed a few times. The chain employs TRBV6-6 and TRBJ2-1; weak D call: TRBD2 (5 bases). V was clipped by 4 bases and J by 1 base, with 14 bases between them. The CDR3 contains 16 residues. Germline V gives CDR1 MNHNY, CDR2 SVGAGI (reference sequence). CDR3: CASSSGLTRSYNEQFF. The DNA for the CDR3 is TGTGCCAGCAGTTCTGGACTGACCAGGTCCTACAATGAGCAGTTCTTC.

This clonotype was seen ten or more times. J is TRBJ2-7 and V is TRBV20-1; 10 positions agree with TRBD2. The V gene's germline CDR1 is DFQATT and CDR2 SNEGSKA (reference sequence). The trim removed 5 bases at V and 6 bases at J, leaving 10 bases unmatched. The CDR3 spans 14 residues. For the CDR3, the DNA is TGCAGTGCTGCGGGGATAGCGGGAGGAAGCGAGCAGTACTTC. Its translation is CSAAGIAGGSEQYF.

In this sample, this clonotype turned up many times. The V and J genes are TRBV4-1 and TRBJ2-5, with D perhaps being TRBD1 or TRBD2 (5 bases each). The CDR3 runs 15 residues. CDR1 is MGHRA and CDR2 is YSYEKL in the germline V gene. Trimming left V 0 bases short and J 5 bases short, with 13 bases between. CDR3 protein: CASSQDRGVRETQYF. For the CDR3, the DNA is TGCGCCAGCAGCCAAGATCGAGGGGTACGGGAGACCCAGTACTTC.

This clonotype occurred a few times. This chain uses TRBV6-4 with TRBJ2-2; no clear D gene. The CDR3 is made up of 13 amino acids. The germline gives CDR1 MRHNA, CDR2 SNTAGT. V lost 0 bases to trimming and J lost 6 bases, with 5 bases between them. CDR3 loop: CASSDSASGELFF. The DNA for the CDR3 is TGTGCCAGCAGTGACTCGGCCTCCGGGGAGCTGTTTTTT.

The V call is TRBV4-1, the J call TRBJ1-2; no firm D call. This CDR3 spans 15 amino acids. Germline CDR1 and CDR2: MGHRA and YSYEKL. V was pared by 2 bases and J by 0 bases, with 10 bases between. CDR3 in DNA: TGCGCCAGCAGCCAATGGCAGAGACCTAACTATGGCTACACCTTC. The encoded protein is CASSQWQRPNYGYTF.

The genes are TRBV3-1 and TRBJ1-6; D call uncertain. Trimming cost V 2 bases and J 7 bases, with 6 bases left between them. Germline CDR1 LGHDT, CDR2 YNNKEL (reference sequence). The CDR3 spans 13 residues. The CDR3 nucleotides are TGTGCCAGCAGCCAATACCAGAATTCACCCCTCCACTTT. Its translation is CASSQYQNSPLHF.

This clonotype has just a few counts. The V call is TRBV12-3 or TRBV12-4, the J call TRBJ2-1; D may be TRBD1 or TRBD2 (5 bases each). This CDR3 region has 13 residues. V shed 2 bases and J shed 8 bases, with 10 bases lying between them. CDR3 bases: TGTGCCAGCAGTTTAAGGGACGAAGATGAGCAGTTCTTC. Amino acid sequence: CASSLRDEDEQFF.

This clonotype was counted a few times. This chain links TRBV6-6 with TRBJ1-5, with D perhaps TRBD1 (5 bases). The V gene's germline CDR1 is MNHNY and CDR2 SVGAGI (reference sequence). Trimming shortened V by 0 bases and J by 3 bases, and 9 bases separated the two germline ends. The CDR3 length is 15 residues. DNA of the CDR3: TGTGCCAGCAGTTACTCGCCCGGGGCCAATCAGCCCCAGCATTTT. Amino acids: CASSYSPGANQPQHF.

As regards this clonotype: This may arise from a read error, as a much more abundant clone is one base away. The CDR3 nucleotides read TGTGCCGGCAGTCGCTCTTGGGGTGACGAGCAGTACTTC. It encodes CAGSRSWGDEQYF. The V call is TRBV12-3 or TRBV12-4, the J call TRBJ2-7, with no clear D. CDR3 length: 13 residues.